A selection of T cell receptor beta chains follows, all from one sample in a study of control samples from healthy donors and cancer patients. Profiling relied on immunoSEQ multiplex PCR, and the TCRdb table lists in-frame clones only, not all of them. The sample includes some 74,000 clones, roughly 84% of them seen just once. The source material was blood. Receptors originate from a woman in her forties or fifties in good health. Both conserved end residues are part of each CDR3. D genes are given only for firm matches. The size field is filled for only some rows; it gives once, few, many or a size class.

CDR3: CASRDFLTEAFF
DNA: TGTGCCAGCAGGGACTTTCTCACTGAAGCTTTCTTT
J: TRBJ1-1
size: .
V: TRBV2
D: .

CDR3: CSASSGGYNEQFF
DNA: TGCAGCGCATCTAGCGGGGGCTACAATGAGCAGTTCTTC
J: TRBJ2-1
size: .
V: TRBV29-1
D: TRBD2

CDR3: CASSSSTGSNYGYTF
DNA: TGTGCCAGCAGCTCTTCGACAGGATCTAACTATGGCTACACCTTC
J: TRBJ1-2
size: .
V: TRBV7-9
D: .

CDR3: CASRRTGGVGGYTF
DNA: TGTGCCAGTAGACGGACAGGGGGCGTAGGTGGCTACACCTTC
J: TRBJ1-2
size: .
V: TRBV19
D: TRBD1

CDR3: CAWSLVGGQETQYF
DNA: TGTGCCTGGAGTTTGGTGGGGGGACAAGAGACCCAGTACTTC
J: TRBJ2-5
size: .
V: TRBV30
D: .

CDR3: CASSLAGGPTDTQYF
DNA: TGTGCCAGCAGTTTAGCGGGGGGGCCGACAGATACGCAGTATTTT
J: TRBJ2-3
size: .
V: TRBV6-2/TRBV6-3
D: TRBD2

CDR3: CASSYNLQGGRSGYTF
DNA: TGTGCCAGCAGCTACAACCTACAGGGAGGGAGAAGTGGCTACACCTTC
J: TRBJ1-2
size: .
V: TRBV2
D: .

CDR3: CASKGDTEAFF
DNA: TGCGCCAGCAAAGGGGACACTGAAGCTTTCTTT
J: TRBJ1-1
size: .
V: TRBV5-1
D: .

CDR3: CASVTGEFYGYTF
DNA: TGTGCCAGTGTGACAGGGGAGTTCTATGGCTACACCTTC
J: TRBJ1-2
size: .
V: TRBV19
D: TRBD1

CDR3: CASSQPRPDVTNTGELFF
DNA: TGCGCCAGCAGCCAACCGAGACCGGACGTGACGAACACCGGGGAGCTGTTTTTT
J: TRBJ2-2
size: .
V: TRBV4-1
D: .

CDR3: CASSSAWGGNQPQHF
DNA: TGTGCCAGCAGCTCTGCGTGGGGAGGCAATCAGCCCCAGCATTTT
J: TRBJ1-5
size: .
V: TRBV7-8
D: .

CDR3: CAWSVRTNEQFF
DNA: TGTGCCTGGAGTGTACGAACCAATGAGCAGTTCTTC
J: TRBJ2-1
size: .
V: TRBV30
D: .

CDR3: CASSELGHVYEQYF
DNA: TGTGCCAGCAGTGAATTGGGACACGTATACGAGCAGTACTTC
J: TRBJ2-7
size: .
V: TRBV6-1
D: .

CDR3: CAWREGTGDYGYTF
DNA: TGTGCCTGGAGAGAAGGGACAGGGGATTATGGCTACACCTTC
J: TRBJ1-2
size: few
V: TRBV30
D: TRBD1

CDR3: CASSYQGQLNTEAFF
DNA: TGTGCCAGCAGTTATCAAGGGCAGCTGAACACTGAAGCTTTCTTT
J: TRBJ1-1
size: .
V: TRBV6-5
D: .

CDR3: CASRMGAGEQFF
DNA: TGTGCCAGCAGAATGGGAGCCGGTGAGCAGTTCTTC
J: TRBJ2-1
size: .
V: TRBV5-4
D: .

CDR3: CASSTRLAGVVEQFF
DNA: TGTGCCAGCAGCACCCGACTAGCGGGGGTTGTTGAGCAGTTCTTC
J: TRBJ2-1
size: .
V: TRBV9
D: TRBD2

CDR3: CATSDPGTGLRGEQFF
DNA: TGTGCCACCAGTGATCCCGGGACAGGCCTTAGGGGTGAGCAGTTCTTC
J: TRBJ2-1
size: once
V: TRBV24-1
D: TRBD1

CDR3: CASSYTIGRGPGELFF
DNA: TGTGCCAGCAGTTATACGATCGGACGCGGGCCCGGGGAGCTGTTTTTT
J: TRBJ2-2
size: .
V: TRBV6-5
D: .

CDR3: CASRQGGGAGEQYF
DNA: TGTGCCAGCAGGCAAGGCGGGGGGGCGGGCGAGCAGTACTTC
J: TRBJ2-7
size: .
V: TRBV2
D: TRBD2

CDR3: CASSLGQGNKEAFF
DNA: TGCGCCAGCAGTCTGGGACAGGGGAATAAGGAAGCTTTCTTT
J: TRBJ1-1
size: .
V: TRBV5-1
D: TRBD1

CDR3: CASSDPRGAGRAPLHF
DNA: TGTGCCAGTAGTGATCCCAGGGGCGCAGGTCGGGCACCCCTCCACTTT
J: TRBJ1-6
size: .
V: TRBV19
D: .

CDR3: CASSERLAGGPGF
DNA: TGTGCCAGCAGTGAGAGACTAGCGGGGGGGCCCGGTTTC
J: TRBJ2-7
size: .
V: TRBV2
D: TRBD2

CDR3: CASSLAGMNTEAFF
DNA: TGTGCCAGCAGCTTAGCTGGGATGAACACTGAAGCTTTCTTT
J: TRBJ1-1
size: .
V: TRBV11-2
D: .

CDR3: CSTHRAPLYNEQFF
DNA: TGCAGCACCCACCGGGCCCCTTTATACAATGAGCAGTTCTTC
J: TRBJ2-1
size: .
V: TRBV29-1
D: .

CDR3: CASSERAGAGGYEQYF
DNA: TGTGCCAGCAGTGAGAGGGCGGGGGCAGGGGGGTACGAGCAGTACTTC
J: TRBJ2-7
size: .
V: TRBV6-1
D: .

CDR3: CASRPGLAISYNEQFF
DNA: TGCGCCAGCAGGCCTGGACTAGCCATATCTTACAATGAGCAGTTCTTC
J: TRBJ2-1
size: .
V: TRBV5-1
D: TRBD2

CDR3: CASSDQGGPLTEAFF
DNA: TGCGCCAGCAGTGATCAGGGGGGGCCACTCACTGAAGCTTTCTTT
J: TRBJ1-1
size: .
V: TRBV10-2
D: TRBD1

CDR3: CSVEDSTEAFF
DNA: TGCAGCGTTGAAGATAGCACTGAAGCTTTCTTT
J: TRBJ1-1
size: few
V: TRBV29-1
D: .

CDR3: CASSLTELNTEAFF
DNA: TGTGCCAGCAGCTTAACAGAATTGAACACTGAAGCTTTCTTT
J: TRBJ1-1
size: .
V: TRBV11-2
D: .

CDR3: CASSQESAGLPYEQYF
DNA: TGCGCCAGCAGCCAAGAAAGTGCGGGGCTACCCTACGAGCAGTACTTC
J: TRBJ2-7
size: .
V: TRBV4-1
D: .

CDR3: CASSPRRSDEQFF
DNA: TGTGCCAGCAGCCCCCGAAGAAGCGATGAGCAGTTCTTC
J: TRBJ2-1
size: .
V: TRBV6-2/TRBV6-3
D: .

CDR3: CASSFNRGSEQYF
DNA: TGTGCCAGCAGTTTTAACAGGGGTAGCGAGCAGTACTTC
J: TRBJ2-7
size: .
V: TRBV12-3/TRBV12-4
D: TRBD1

CDR3: CASSKAPQGASLQSNYGYTF
DNA: TGTGCCAGCAGCAAAGCACCTCAGGGGGCGTCTCTTCAGTCTAACTATGGCTACACCTTC
J: TRBJ1-2
size: .
V: TRBV21-1
D: .

CDR3: CASSLDQGTQHF
DNA: TGTGCCAGCAGCTTGGACCAGGGGACCCAGCATTTT
J: TRBJ1-5
size: .
V: TRBV5-4
D: .

CDR3: CACALQSGYTF
DNA: TGTGCCTGCGCTCTCCAATCTGGCTACACCTTC
J: TRBJ1-2
size: few
V: TRBV30
D: .

CDR3: CASRGLDGYTF
DNA: TGTGCATCCCGGGGGCTCGATGGCTACACCTTC
J: TRBJ1-2
size: .
V: TRBV9
D: .

CDR3: CASSLAGTEAFF
DNA: TGTGCCAGCAGTTTGGCTGGGACTGAAGCTTTCTTT
J: TRBJ1-1
size: .
V: TRBV12-3/TRBV12-4
D: .

CDR3: CASSQDHRYYEQYF
DNA: TGTGCCAGCAGCCAAGATCACCGTTATTACGAGCAGTACTTC
J: TRBJ2-7
size: .
V: TRBV4-2
D: .

CDR3: CASSQLDEQYF
DNA: TGTGCCAGCAGCCAGTTAGACGAGCAGTACTTC
J: TRBJ2-7
size: .
V: TRBV3-1/TRBV3-2
D: .

CDR3: CASSSVYNSPLHF
DNA: TGCGCCAGCAGCTCCGTCTATAATTCACCCCTCCACTTT
J: TRBJ1-6
size: .
V: TRBV5-1
D: .

CDR3: CASSRGTSGRSYNEQFF
DNA: TGTGCCAGCAGCAGGGGGACTAGCGGGCGCTCCTACAATGAGCAGTTCTTC
J: TRBJ2-1
size: .
V: TRBV5-4
D: TRBD2

CDR3: CASSEVQVRPSYEQYF
DNA: TGTGCCAGCAGTGAAGTTCAGGTCAGACCCTCCTACGAGCAGTACTTC
J: TRBJ2-7
size: .
V: TRBV6-1
D: .

CDR3: CASSYRGYTDTQYF
DNA: TGTGCCAGCAGTTACAGGGGGTACACAGATACGCAGTATTTT
J: TRBJ2-3
size: once
V: TRBV7-9
D: TRBD1

CDR3: CASGLSNQPQHF
DNA: TGTGCTAGTGGTTTGTCTAATCAGCCCCAGCATTTT
J: TRBJ1-5
size: .
V: TRBV12-5
D: .

CDR3: CASSEAVLNTIYF
DNA: TGTGCCAGCAGTGAAGCGGTTCTCAACACCATATATTTT
J: TRBJ1-3
size: .
V: TRBV6-1
D: .

CDR3: CASSLGGSPNTEAFF
DNA: TGTGCCAGCAGCTTAGGAGGGTCCCCTAACACTGAAGCTTTCTTT
J: TRBJ1-1
size: few
V: TRBV7-9
D: .

CDR3: CASSYSIQGADSPLHF
DNA: TGTGCCAGCAGTTACTCTATACAGGGGGCTGATTCACCCCTCCACTTT
J: TRBJ1-6
size: .
V: TRBV6-6
D: TRBD1